These 13 T cell receptor beta chains were all obtained from the same sample, sequenced in a study of beta chain features in type 1 diabetes. Expressed TCRB transcripts were sequenced after all isolated RNA was converted to cDNA. Generated by immunoSEQ multiplex PCR, the TCRdb table keeps only in-frame clones and is missing some. The sample consists of 970,000 or so clones, roughly 15% of them appearing once. The source material was naive CD4+ T cells from blood. These receptor sequences come from a woman between 18 and 30 years old in good health.

This clone was recorded a few times. V usage is TRBV7-3 and J usage is TRBJ2-1; no clear D gene. CDR1 SGHTA and CDR2 FQGTGA come from the germline V gene. The V end was cut by 6 bases, the J end by 5 bases, with 11 bases between. This CDR3 has 13 residues. CDR3: CASSPGPNNEQFF. CDR3 bases: TGTGCCAGCAGTCCTGGGCCCAACAATGAGCAGTTCTTC.

This clone has only a few counts. The CDR3 region has the DNA TGTGCCAGCAGGTCCCCCGGACAGGGGAAGTACGAGCAGTACTTC. It yields the protein CASRSPGQGKYEQYF. This rearrangement joins TRBV6-5 to TRBJ2-7; 9 bases map to TRBD1. CDR3 length: 15 amino acids. Germline V gives CDR1 MNHEY, CDR2 SVGAGI. Trimming took 6 bases from V and 4 from J; bases not matched to a gene: 10.

V and J are TRBV4-3 and TRBJ2-1; the match to TRBD2 covers 10 bases. This CDR3 contains 16 residues. Trimming at V came to 2 bases and at J to 10 bases, leaving 11 bases not matched to a gene. Germline V gene lookup returns CDR1 LGHNA and CDR2 YSLEER. CDR3 protein: CASSQPLAGLGGEQFF. In nucleotides, the CDR3 is TGCGCCAGCAGCCAACCACTAGCGGGGCTGGGTGGGGAGCAGTTCTTC.

The V call is TRBV19, the J call TRBJ2-5, with 7 bases matching TRBD2. This CDR3 comprises 15 residues. The J segment lost 0 bases and the V segment lost 6 bases, leaving 7 bases of the junction unmatched. CDR1 LNHDA and CDR2 SQIVND come from the germline V gene (reference sequence). Here the CDR3 reads CASRKLAANQETQYF. The CDR3 DNA is TGTGCCAGTAGGAAGCTAGCGGCCAACCAAGAGACCCAGTACTTC.

In its sample, this clone was seen a few times. This chain connects TRBV19 to TRBJ2-7; 11 bases are shared with TRBD2. The CDR3 length is 18 residues. V gave up 3 bases and J gave up 5 bases; unmatched junction bases: 15. Germline CDR1 and CDR2: LNHDA and SQIVND (reference sequence). The CDR3 protein is CASSMGLAEVRGRNEQYF. CDR3 coding DNA: TGTGCCAGTAGTATGGGACTAGCGGAGGTTCGGGGCAGAAACGAGCAGTACTTC.

This clone was seen a handful of times. This chain links TRBV6-5 with TRBJ2-7, with 12 bases matching TRBD2. CDR3 length: 15 residues. Trimming cost V 4 bases and J 4 bases; bases outside gene matches: 5. CDR1 and CDR2 (germline): MNHEY, SVGAGI. CDR3 sequence: CASSWTTSGSYEQYF. In DNA form, the CDR3 reads TGTGCCAGCAGTTGGACGACTAGCGGGAGTTACGAGCAGTACTTC.

The V call is TRBV28, the J call TRBJ2-5; D not resolved. Germline V CDR1 and CDR2: MDHEN, SYDVKM. V was cut by 6 bases and J by 2 bases, with 13 bases left in between. This CDR3 spans 14 amino acids. The CDR3 nucleotides are TGTGCCAGCAGCGCGATTAGGAAACAAGAGACCCAGTACTTC. This gives the protein CASSAIRKQETQYF. The variable domain in full, completed from reference TRBV28 and TRBJ2-5, reads DVKVTQSSRYLVKRTGEKVFLECVQDMDHENMFWYRQDPGLGLRLIYFSYDVKMKEKGDIPEGYSVSREKKERFSLILESASTNQTSMYLCASSAIRKQETQYFGPGTRLLVL.

V gene TRBV29-1 combines with J gene TRBJ2-3; 10 bases match TRBD2. V lost 4 bases, J lost 5 bases, and 3 bases stayed unmatched. Germline-derived CDR1 and CDR2 are SQVTM and ANQGSEA. The CDR3 consists of 13 residues. Here the CDR3 DNA reads TGCAGCGTTGGGACTAGCGGTTTAGATACGCAGTATTTT. Translation: CSVGTSGLDTQYF.

The chain is built from TRBV29-1 and TRBJ1-1, with D possibly being TRBD1 (6 bases). Germline-derived CDR1 and CDR2 are SQVTM and ANQGSEA. The CDR3 extends over 14 amino acids. The V end lost 2 bases, the J end lost 3 bases, and 13 bases lay between the germline ends. CDR3 nucleotides: TGCAGCGTTGAACTCCTAAAGGGGGACACTGAAGCTTTCTTT. Translation gives CSVELLKGDTEAFF.

The chain links TRBV2 to TRBJ2-2; 7 bases are a match to TRBD2. This CDR3 comprises 14 residues. Looked up from germline, CDR1 is SNHLY and CDR2 is FYNNEI. V lost 2 bases and J lost 4; bases outside the gene matches: 1. CDR3 in amino acids: CASSESSGTGELFF. DNA of the CDR3: TGTGCCAGCAGTGAATCTAGCGGCACCGGGGAGCTGTTTTTT.

The chain recombines TRBV18 with TRBJ2-3; D is uncertain. V was trimmed by 3 bases and J by 4 bases, leaving 8 bases between them. The CDR3 is 13 residues long. The germline V gene encodes CDR1 KGHSH and CDR2 LQKENI. The CDR3 bases are TGTGCCAGCTCACCCGGCCTCGCAGATACGCAGTATTTT. It translates to CASSPGLADTQYF.

J is TRBJ2-5 and V is TRBV7-9; D remains ambiguous. The DNA matches TRBJ2-7 better at its end, which makes the J call doubtful. The CDR3 is 12 amino acids. The germline V gene has CDR1 SEHNR and CDR2 FQNEAQ (reference sequence). The CDR3 DNA reads TGTGCCAGCAGCGTCAGCTCCTACGAGCAGTACTTC. Protein sequence: CASSVSSYEQYF.

The V gene is TRBV29-1, the J gene TRBJ2-3; D possibly corresponds to TRBD2 (6 bases). Germline loops: CDR1 SQVTM, CDR2 ANQGSEA. V was cut by 4 bases and J by 5 bases, with 16 bases left in between. This CDR3 has 14 residues. The CDR3 here is CSVALAAHRDTQYF. CDR3 nucleotide sequence: TGCAGCGTTGCCTTAGCGGCCCACCGAGATACGCAGTATTTT.